A single sample gave rise to the 4 T cell receptor beta chains below, sequenced in a study of preoperative IRX-2 immunotherapy in early breast cancer. Documented treatment: preoperative locoregional IRX-2 cytokine immunotherapy. Method: immunoSEQ multiplex PCR; TCRdb's copy keeps in-frame clones and lacks some. The profile shows under 50,000 clones, 82% of them singletons. Source: lymph node tissue, taken after IRX-2 immunotherapy. The source of these receptors is a human donor with breast cancer.

The rearrangement links TRBV2 to TRBJ1-2; D gene ambiguous. Trimming took off 2 bases at V and 14 bases at J, with 21 bases between the two ends. Germline V CDR1 and CDR2: SNHLY, FYNNEI. This CDR3 is 14 amino acids long. Written as DNA, the CDR3 is TGTGCCAGCAGTGAATCGGGGTTGACCCGAATAGAGACCTTC. This translates into CASSESGLTRIETF.

The genes are TRBV6-8 and TRBJ2-6; TRBD1 agrees at 8 bases. Germline V CDR1 and CDR2: MNHGY, SAAAGT. The CDR3 is 17 residues long. With 7 bases clipped from V and 0 bases from J, the junction kept 8 bases outside the gene matches. CDR3: CASTAGTGFSGANVLTF. In DNA form, the CDR3 reads TGTGCCAGCACCGCCGGGACAGGCTTCTCTGGGGCCAACGTCCTGACTTTC.

This chain links TRBV10-1 with TRBJ2-7, with 7 bases that match TRBD1. This CDR3 comprises 14 residues. V lost 2 bases, J lost 1 base, and 2 bases stayed unmatched. From germline, CDR1 is WNHNN and CDR2 SYGVQD (reference sequence). The CDR3 DNA sequence: TGCGCCAGCAGTGAGACAGGGGTTTCCTACGAGCAGTACTTC. This gives the protein CASSETGVSYEQYF.

V usage is TRBV5-1 and J usage is TRBJ1-1; D may be TRBD1 (6 bases). This CDR3 comprises 15 residues. Germline CDR1 is SGHRS and CDR2 is YFSETQ. Trimming stripped 5 bases from V and 3 bases from J, with 17 bases between. The CDR3: CASRETGSIDTEAFF. The CDR3 nucleotides are TGCGCCAGCAGAGAAACAGGGAGCATTGACACTGAAGCTTTCTTT.